The TCR beta chain described here comes from a study of Graves' ophthalmopathy and Graves' hyperthyroidism (dated by TCRdb to 2016 to 2019). Context from the whole study: Peripheral blood was collected at initial diagnosis, before any treatment. In total, 135 blood samples were TCR-sequenced: 40 to 45 ophthalmopathy, approximately 75 hyperthyroidism and roughly 17 hyperthyroidism-to-ophthalmopathy patients. After sampling, hyperthyroidism patients received methimazole starting at 30 mg daily, and ophthalmopathy patients received high-dose intravenous methylprednisolone. A discovery set of about a hundred patients (around 44 ophthalmopathy, about 58 stable hyperthyroidism) was enrolled to explore V-J signatures distinguishing ophthalmopathy from hyperthyroidism. To tell Graves' ophthalmopathy apart from Graves' hyperthyroidism, and to predict which patients would progress to ophthalmopathy, the study relied on TCR beta repertoire signatures. For independent validation, a separate cohort was made up of approximately 19 hyperthyroidism patients plus 17 patients who later progressed from hyperthyroidism to ophthalmopathy. In several hyperthyroidism patients, the T-cell repertoire of thyroid tissue was compared with the T-cell repertoire of blood.

For repertoire sequencing, the TCR beta CDR3 regions were amplified from RNA transcripts. The first round of RT-PCR was done with HTBI primers and the Qiagen OneStep RT-PCR kit, and was followed by a second round of multiplex PCR, then size selection and purification. Libraries were sequenced on an Illumina HiSeq2000 using paired-end 100 bp reads. In the source study's methods: SOAPnuke was used to process the reads, removing any read that contained adapters or uncalled bases, had a mean Phred below 15, or lacked an exact match to the constant primer or identifier. COPE v1.2.5 was used to merge high-quality paired reads. Clonotypes were defined as unique nucleotide sequences and were aligned to IMGT TRB V, D and J references using MiTCR v1.1. Analysis was restricted to V-J combinations with a frequency above 0.0001, which covered 99.2% of repertoires. For each V-J combination, a TCR clonal expansion and chaos score was defined as the ratio of F50 clonal expansion to chaos observed in the TCRdist matrix. Features were reduced by Welch's t-statistics and random forest to over ten V-J combinations, which fed a naive Bayes classifier. The similarity between thyroid and blood repertoires was quantified using the Morisita-Horn index. TCRdb trimmed public reads at Q25 via fastp, called clones via MiXCR and kept in-frame beta chains. Identical CDR3 protein sequences are pooled into one entry, listed with their most common genes and DNA. These V and J calls originate from TCRdb's pipeline instead of the authors' own analysis. Present in this sample are almost 750,000 distinct CDR3 sequences, around 40% of which were seen just once. The ten largest clones add up to about 40% of the sample.

The full study reports these points: Sample size was not statistically predetermined, and group allocation was not concealed from the investigators. Ophthalmopathy was separated from stable hyperthyroidism by the 13-signature model with about 89% sensitivity and 81.08% specificity in cross-validation and with 80%/75% in the test set. Among expanded thyroid clonotypes with frequency above 0.001, most also showed up in blood, which suggests that blood repertoires may reflect the thyroid immune response. In validation, the model predicted ophthalmopathy progression with roughly 68% sensitivity and less than 80% specificity; 12 predicted patients were CT-confirmed with GO in a median of 6.5 months.

This clonotype was recorded many times. Its antigen is not yet known. Base qualities are not at hand, and no much larger clone is one base apart. For this chain, trimming is 4 bases at the V end and 4 bases at the J end, and the number of junction bases without a gene match is 4. Counted from cysteine to phenylalanine, this CDR3 has 14 amino acids. Only the CDR3 portion is preserved as DNA: 42 bases, with reading frame beginning at the first base. Taken from the germline V gene, the CDR1 and CDR2 loops are SNHLY and FYNNEI. The ophthalmopathy patients had moderately to severely active disease, with a Clinical Activity Score of 3 or higher, a NOSPECS grade of 4 or higher, and a disease duration of less than 3 months. Patients with other autoimmune diseases, uncontrolled infections, pregnancy or lactation were excluded from the study. Clinical symptoms, serum thyroxine, TRAb, thyroid ultrasound and orbital computed tomography formed the basis of the diagnosis. Ficoll-Paque density gradient centrifugation was used to isolate PBMCs from about 9.4 ml of fresh peripheral blood. Total RNA was extracted using Trizol reagent, and RNA quality was checked on an Agilent 2100 Bioanalyzer.

This receptor was obtained from an adult man with Graves' ophthalmopathy. Sequencing was carried out using peripheral blood. The chain joins TRBV2 to TRBJ1-3; TRBD1 matches 7 bases in the middle. In nucleotide form, the sequence is TGTGCCAGCAGTGTCCCGGGACAGGGAAACACCATATATTTT. Translated, it gives CASSVPGQGNTIYF.